One sample yielded the 17 T cell receptor beta chains listed below, sequenced in a study of blood T cell repertoires in COVID-19. Using immunoSEQ multiplex PCR, the repertoire was profiled, and TCRdb retains in-frame clones only, with some absent. The sample shows about 400,000 clones, 86% of them seen only once. The sequenced sample was peripheral blood. The receptors shown here come from a woman aged 25-40 years with active or convalescent COVID-19.

The count of this clone is one. V and J are TRBV5-1 and TRBJ2-1; D remains ambiguous. The V end lost 0 bases, the J end lost 9 bases, and 7 bases lay between the germline ends. Per germline, CDR1 SGHRS and CDR2 YFSETQ. This CDR3 spans 12 amino acids. The CDR3 DNA is TGCGCCAGCAGCTTGGGAGCAGGTGAGCAGTTCTTC. It yields the protein CASSLGAGEQFF.

This chain connects TRBV5-4 to TRBJ2-3; unclear D gene. V was trimmed by 2 bases and J by 5 bases, leaving 15 bases between them. CDR1 is SGHNT, CDR2 YYREEE, per germline (reference sequence). The CDR3 is 15 residues long. This CDR3 is CASSLRSYEEDTQYF. As DNA, the CDR3 is TGTGCCAGCAGCTTACGCAGTTACGAGGAAGATACGCAGTATTTT. The variable domain in full, with the rest retrieved from reference TRBV5-4 and TRBJ2-3, is ETGVTQSPTHLIKTRGQQVTLRCSSQSGHNTVSWYQQALGQGPQFIFQYYREEENGRGNFPPRFSGLQFPNYSSELNVNALELDDSALYLCASSLRSYEEDTQYFGPGTRLTVL.

The V gene is TRBV5-1, the J gene TRBJ2-2; a possible D gene is TRBD2 (6 bases). The V and J ends lost 6 bases and 3 bases respectively, with 15 bases between them. Germline V CDR1 and CDR2: SGHRS, YFSETQ. This CDR3 is 15 amino acids long. CDR3 DNA: TGCGCCAGCACCTTATGGAGGGTGGACACCGGGGAGCTGTTTTTT. Protein sequence: CASTLWRVDTGELFF.

The chain combines TRBV7-9 with TRBJ2-7; D not resolved. The CDR3 has 12 residues. V was pared by 5 bases and J by 0 bases, with 5 bases between. Germline assignment: CDR1 SEHNR and CDR2 FQNEAQ (reference sequence). This chain's CDR3 is CASSTTSYEQYF. The CDR3 nucleotides read TGTGCCAGCAGCACAACCTCCTACGAGCAGTACTTC.

This clone has only one observation. For the CDR3, the DNA is TGTGCCAGCAGCCCCTTACAGGGAGTTCCCCCCGTCGGCCGGGAGCTGTTTTTT. Encoded protein: CASSPLQGVPPVGRELFF. The rearrangement joins TRBV3-1 (or the pseudogene TRBV3-2) to TRBJ2-2; TRBD1 is a possible D gene (6 bases). V lost 4 bases, J lost 9 bases, and 27 bases lay in between. The germline CDR1 and CDR2 sequences are LGHDT and YNNKEL (reference sequence). The CDR3 runs to 18 residues.

This chain uses TRBV10-1 with TRBJ1-1; no clear D. The germline V gene has CDR1 WNHNN and CDR2 SYGVQD (reference sequence). The CDR3 is 13 residues long. Trimming stripped 1 base from V and 4 bases from J, with 7 bases between. CDR3 coding DNA: TGCGCCAGCAGTGAGTTCCGGGGCACTGAAGCTTTCTTT. Its translation is CASSEFRGTEAFF.

The genes are TRBV5-1 and TRBJ1-2, with TRBD1 as a possible D gene (5 bases). The CDR3 is made up of 12 amino acids. Germline values: CDR1 SGHRS, CDR2 YFSETQ. V was clipped by 5 bases and J by 6 bases, with 11 bases between them. CDR3 DNA: TGCGCCAGCAGTACAGGAGGGGATGGCTACACCTTC. It encodes CASSTGGDGYTF.

This sequence joins TRBV5-1 and TRBJ1-1, with 9 bases that match TRBD1. V dropped 4 bases and J dropped 3; count of bases not matched to a gene: 16. CDR1 and CDR2 (germline): SGHRS, YFSETQ. CDR3 length: 18 amino acids. This chain's CDR3 is CASSPAPGQGNYHTEAFF. The CDR3 DNA reads TGCGCCAGCAGCCCTGCCCCGGGACAGGGCAACTACCACACTGAAGCTTTCTTT. The variable domain in full, with the rest retrieved from reference TRBV5-1 and TRBJ1-1, is KAGVTQTPRYLIKTRGQQVTLSCSPISGHRSVSWYQQTPGQGLQFLFEYFSETQRNKGNFPGRFSGRQFSNSRSEMNVSTLELGDSALYLCASSPAPGQGNYHTEAFFGQGTRLTVV.

V and J are TRBV21-1 and TRBJ2-3; no check of the table's D call, TRBD1, against the DNA was made. TRBV21-1 is a pseudogene locus. The CDR3 runs to 18 residues. In DNA form, the CDR3 reads TGTGCCAGCAGCAAGCCCCGGGACAGGGGAATTAGCACAGATACGCAGTATTTT. It codes for CASSKPRDRGISTDTQYF.

The rearrangement joins TRBV7-9 to TRBJ1-1; D gene uncertain. Germline V gene sequence: CDR1 SEHNR, CDR2 FQNEAQ (reference sequence). The V and J ends lost 1 base and 11 bases respectively, with 14 bases between them. This CDR3 contains 13 residues. CDR3: CASSLVGQEEAFF. As DNA, the CDR3 is TGTGCCAGCAGCTTAGTTGGGCAGGAGGAGGCTTTCTTT.

The rearrangement links TRBV30 to TRBJ2-1; 7 bases are shared with TRBD2. V was clipped by 8 bases and J by 6 bases; unmatched bases: 10. The CDR3 loop spans 13 amino acids. CDR1 is GTSNPN, CDR2 SVGIG, per germline (reference sequence). DNA of the CDR3: TGTGCCAGAGGAGGGACTATTCTCAATGAGCAGTTCTTC. This gives the protein CARGGTILNEQFF.

The V gene is TRBV19, the J gene TRBJ1-2; no definite D call. The V end was cut by 7 bases, the J end by 5 bases, with 20 bases between. The CDR3 is 15 amino acids. Germline V lookup: CDR1 LNHDA, CDR2 SQIVND (reference sequence). DNA of the CDR3: TGTGCCAGTACTCTTGCGTTGGGGAGGTTTTATGGCTACACCTTC. The encoded protein is CASTLALGRFYGYTF.

V usage is TRBV19 and J usage is TRBJ1-6; no reliable D call. The V gene lost 3 bases and the J gene lost 3 bases, with 6 bases spanning the gap. From germline, CDR1 is LNHDA and CDR2 SQIVND (reference sequence). The length of the CDR3 is 14 residues. Here the CDR3 DNA reads TGTGCCAGTAGTATGCGGCACTATAATTCACCCCTCCACTTT. Protein: CASSMRHYNSPLHF.

This clone appeared once. The chain couples TRBV5-1 to TRBJ2-2; no firm D call. Germline V gene sequence: CDR1 SGHRS, CDR2 YFSETQ. The CDR3 is made up of 15 amino acids. V lost 2 bases, J lost 1 base, and 9 bases lay in between. The CDR3 sequence is CASSFSGENTGELFF. As DNA, the CDR3 is TGCGCCAGCAGCTTCTCCGGAGAGAACACCGGGGAGCTGTTTTTT.

This rearrangement joins TRBV19 to TRBJ2-7; TRBD1 matches at 7 bases. Trimming at V came to 5 bases and at J to 0 bases, leaving 19 bases not matched to a gene. CDR3 length: 19 residues. Germline V CDR1 and CDR2: LNHDA, SQIVND (reference sequence). In DNA, the CDR3 is TGTGCCAGTAGTCCCTCGACAGGGATCGGCTCTCGGGGCTCCTACGAGCAGTACTTC. Amino acids: CASSPSTGIGSRGSYEQYF. The entire variable domain, with the rest obtained from reference TRBV19 and TRBJ2-7, is as follows: DGGITQSPKYLFRKEGQNVTLSCEQNLNHDAMYWYRQDPGQGLRLIYYSQIVNDFQKGDIAEGYSVSREKKESFPLTVTSAQKNPTAFYLCASSPSTGIGSRGSYEQYFGPGTRLTVT.

This sequence joins TRBV4-2 and TRBJ1-2; 7 bases are a match to TRBD1. Trimming cost V 0 bases and J 5 bases; bases outside gene matches: 9. Germline V CDR1 and CDR2: LGHNA, YNFKEQ. The CDR3 spans 16 residues. CDR3 protein: CASSQEIGGGWYGYTF. Written as DNA, the CDR3 is TGTGCCAGCAGCCAAGAGATCGGAGGGGGCTGGTATGGCTACACCTTC.

This clone was detected only once. The chain couples TRBV5-1 to TRBJ1-1, with D uncertain. Germline CDR1 SGHRS, CDR2 YFSETQ. The V end was cut by 7 bases, the J end by 2 bases, with 15 bases between. The CDR3 length is 14 residues. In nucleotides, the CDR3 is TGCGCCAGCTCGATAGAGCGGGTAAACACTGAAGCTTTCTTT. It yields the protein CASSIERVNTEAFF.